These T cell receptor beta chains were read from a single sample in a study of blood T cells in healthy people across ages. TCRdb ran MiXCR on the 5' RACE reads and lists one entry per CDR3 protein. The sample holds fewer than 650,000 distinct CDR3 sequences, about 29% seen once. These data were also filed under a second study, of T cells of mothers and their children.

Material for sequencing was blood. The source is a boy between 2 and 15 years old in good health. CDR3s include the opening cysteine and the closing phenylalanine or tryptophan. D genes are given only for firm matches. Only some rows state a clone size, as once, few, many or a class for expanded clones.

abundance: .
j_gene: TRBJ2-3
v_gene: TRBV7-2
d_gene: .
CDR3aa: CASSLSLGATDTQYF
CDR3nt: TGTGCCAGCAGCTTAAGTCTGGGAGCCACAGATACGCAGTATTTT

abundance: few
j_gene: TRBJ2-7
v_gene: TRBV27
d_gene: TRBD1
CDR3aa: CASSLSLVGDRVEQYF
CDR3nt: TGTGCCAGCAGTTTAAGCCTCGTGGGGGACAGGGTCGAGCAGTACTTC

abundance: .
j_gene: TRBJ2-5
v_gene: TRBV10-1
d_gene: TRBD1
CDR3aa: CASRRQGKETQYF
CDR3nt: TGCGCCAGCAGGAGACAGGGGAAAGAGACCCAGTACTTC

abundance: few
j_gene: TRBJ1-4
v_gene: TRBV12-3/TRBV12-4
d_gene: TRBD1
CDR3aa: CASSFLSGRQRQGAGEKLFF
CDR3nt: TGTGCCAGCAGTTTTTTGTCGGGACGGCAAAGACAGGGGGCAGGAGAAAAACTGTTTTTT

abundance: few
j_gene: TRBJ2-1
v_gene: TRBV10-3
d_gene: TRBD2
CDR3aa: CAISARTSGSRTYNEQFF
CDR3nt: TGTGCCATCAGTGCAAGGACTAGCGGGAGTAGAACCTACAATGAGCAGTTCTTC

abundance: few
j_gene: TRBJ2-7
v_gene: TRBV13
d_gene: .
CDR3aa: CASSLGGVHEQYF
CDR3nt: TGTGCCAGCAGCTTAGGAGGGGTTCACGAGCAGTACTTC

abundance: many
j_gene: TRBJ2-7
v_gene: TRBV28
d_gene: TRBD1
CDR3aa: CASSLTSTGTYEQYF
CDR3nt: TGTGCCAGCAGTTTAACCTCGACAGGGACCTACGAGCAGTACTTC

abundance: .
j_gene: TRBJ1-1
v_gene: TRBV6-4
d_gene: .
CDR3aa: CASSYSSSLSNTEAFF
CDR3nt: TGTGCCAGCAGTTACTCAAGCTCTCTGTCGAACACTGAAGCTTTCTTT

abundance: .
j_gene: TRBJ1-1
v_gene: TRBV12-3/TRBV12-4
d_gene: .
CDR3aa: CASSLQPYTEAFF
CDR3nt: TGTGCCAGCAGTTTACAGCCATACACTGAAGCTTTCTTT

abundance: .
j_gene: TRBJ1-1
v_gene: TRBV3-1
d_gene: TRBD1
CDR3aa: CASSQDGRTGSMNTEAFF
CDR3nt: TGTGCCAGCAGCCAAGATGGGAGGACAGGATCCATGAACACTGAAGCTTTCTTT

abundance: once
j_gene: TRBJ1-1
v_gene: TRBV12-3/TRBV12-4
d_gene: TRBD1
CDR3aa: CASRPSGGTSPFF
CDR3nt: TGTGCCAGCAGACCCTCAGGGGGTACGTCGCCTTTCTTT

abundance: .
j_gene: TRBJ2-2
v_gene: TRBV6-2/TRBV6-3
d_gene: .
CDR3aa: CASSEIREGGTGELFF
CDR3nt: TGTGCCAGCAGTGAGATTCGCGAGGGTGGCACCGGGGAGCTGTTTTTT

abundance: .
j_gene: TRBJ1-6
v_gene: TRBV12-3/TRBV12-4
d_gene: .
CDR3aa: CASSFSPTTALHF
CDR3nt: TGTGCCAGCAGTTTCTCCCCTACTACGGCCCTCCACTTT